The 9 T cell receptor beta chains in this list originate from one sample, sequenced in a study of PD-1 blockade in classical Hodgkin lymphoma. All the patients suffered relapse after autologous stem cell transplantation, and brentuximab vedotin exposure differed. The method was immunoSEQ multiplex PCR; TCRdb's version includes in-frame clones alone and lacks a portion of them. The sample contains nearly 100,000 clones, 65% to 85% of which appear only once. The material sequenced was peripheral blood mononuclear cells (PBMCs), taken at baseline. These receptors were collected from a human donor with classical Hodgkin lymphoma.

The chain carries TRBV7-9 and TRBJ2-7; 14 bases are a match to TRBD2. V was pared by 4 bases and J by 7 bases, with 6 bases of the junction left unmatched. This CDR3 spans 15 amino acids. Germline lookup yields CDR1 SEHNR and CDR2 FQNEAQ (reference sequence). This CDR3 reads CASSWGLAGAREQYF. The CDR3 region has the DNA TGTGCCAGCAGCTGGGGACTAGCGGGAGCTCGGGAGCAGTACTTC.

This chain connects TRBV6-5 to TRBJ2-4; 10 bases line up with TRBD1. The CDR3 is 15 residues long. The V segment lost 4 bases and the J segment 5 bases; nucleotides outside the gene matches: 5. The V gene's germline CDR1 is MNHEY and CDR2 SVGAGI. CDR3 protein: CASSSTGTGENIQYF. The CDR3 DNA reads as TGTGCCAGCAGTTCCACCGGGACAGGGGAAAACATTCAGTACTTC.

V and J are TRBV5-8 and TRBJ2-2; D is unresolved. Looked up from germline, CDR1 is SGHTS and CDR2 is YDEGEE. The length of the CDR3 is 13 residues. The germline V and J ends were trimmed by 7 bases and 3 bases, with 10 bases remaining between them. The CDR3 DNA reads TGTGCCAGCTCGAACCGGTACACCGGGGAGCTGTTTTTT. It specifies CASSNRYTGELFF.

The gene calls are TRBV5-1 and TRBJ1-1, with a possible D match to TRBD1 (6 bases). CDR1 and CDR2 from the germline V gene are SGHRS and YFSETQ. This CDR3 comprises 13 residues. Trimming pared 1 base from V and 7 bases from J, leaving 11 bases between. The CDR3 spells CASSLSGGREAFF. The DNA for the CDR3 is TGCGCCAGCAGCTTGAGTGGGGGCCGTGAAGCTTTCTTT.

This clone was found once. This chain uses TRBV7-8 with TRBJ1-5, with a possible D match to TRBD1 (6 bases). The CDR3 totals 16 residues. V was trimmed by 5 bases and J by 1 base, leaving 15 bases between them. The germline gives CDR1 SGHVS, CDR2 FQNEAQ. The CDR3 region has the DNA TGTGCCAGCAGCCCCGGGACACCGAGAAGCAATCAGCCCCAGCATTTT. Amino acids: CASSPGTPRSNQPQHF.

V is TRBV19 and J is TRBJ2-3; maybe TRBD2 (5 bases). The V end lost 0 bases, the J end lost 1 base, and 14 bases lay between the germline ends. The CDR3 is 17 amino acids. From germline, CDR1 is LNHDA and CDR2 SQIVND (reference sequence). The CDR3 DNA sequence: TGTGCCAGTAGTATAGAAGCCCCGACCGGGGGCACAGATACGCAGTATTTT. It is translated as CASSIEAPTGGTDTQYF.

The CDR3 region has the DNA TGTGCCAGCAGCTCAACAGGGACAGATACGCAGTATTTT. It translates to CASSSTGTDTQYF. The V and J genes are TRBV7-7 and TRBJ2-3; the D gene is possibly TRBD1 (6 bases). The CDR3 sequence is 13 residues long. V gave up 4 bases and J gave up 3 bases, with 8 bases separating them. The germline V gene encodes CDR1 SSHAT and CDR2 FNYEAQ (reference sequence).

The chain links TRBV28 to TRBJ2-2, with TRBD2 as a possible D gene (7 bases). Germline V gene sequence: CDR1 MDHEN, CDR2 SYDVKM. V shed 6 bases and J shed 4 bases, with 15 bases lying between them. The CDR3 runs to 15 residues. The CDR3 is CASSLGGTTTGELFF. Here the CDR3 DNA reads TGTGCCAGCAGCTTGGGAGGGACAACCACCGGGGAGCTGTTTTTT.

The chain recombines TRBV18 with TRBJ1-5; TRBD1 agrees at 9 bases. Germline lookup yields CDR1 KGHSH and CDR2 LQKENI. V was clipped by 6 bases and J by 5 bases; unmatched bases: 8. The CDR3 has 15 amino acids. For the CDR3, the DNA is TGTGCCAGCTCGCTCGGGACAGGGCCGGATCAGCCCCAGCATTTT. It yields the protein CASSLGTGPDQPQHF.